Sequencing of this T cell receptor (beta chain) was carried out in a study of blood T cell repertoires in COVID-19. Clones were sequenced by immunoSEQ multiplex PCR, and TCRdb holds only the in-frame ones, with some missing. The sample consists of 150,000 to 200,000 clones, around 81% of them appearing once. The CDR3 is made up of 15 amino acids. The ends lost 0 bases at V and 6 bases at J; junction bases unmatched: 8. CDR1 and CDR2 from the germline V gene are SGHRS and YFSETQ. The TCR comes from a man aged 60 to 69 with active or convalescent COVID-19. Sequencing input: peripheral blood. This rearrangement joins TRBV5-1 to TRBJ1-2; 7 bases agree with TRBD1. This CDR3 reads CASSLERQGLDGYTF. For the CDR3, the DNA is TGCGCCAGCAGCTTGGAAAGACAGGGATTGGATGGCTACACCTTC.